A single sample is the source of the 2 T cell receptor beta chains below, sequenced in a study of T cells in tumors after PD-1 blockade. Using immunoSEQ multiplex PCR, the repertoire was profiled, and TCRdb retains in-frame clones only, with some absent. The sample records fewer than 50,000 clones, approximately 84% being singletons. Here the sequenced sample was PBMCs, taken before anti-PD-1 treatment. All receptors come from a human donor with basal cell carcinoma.

This chain uses TRBV6-6 with TRBJ2-7; D may be TRBD1 (5 bases). Germline values: CDR1 MNHNY, CDR2 SVGAGI (reference sequence). V was clipped by 0 bases and J by 0 bases, with 6 bases between them. The CDR3 sequence is 14 residues long. The chain's CDR3 is CASSYSTDSYEQYF. CDR3 coding DNA: TGTGCCAGCAGTTACTCGACAGACTCCTACGAGCAGTACTTC.

The genes are TRBV21-1 and TRBJ2-7; TRBD1 is the table's D call, not checked against the DNA. TRBV21-1 is a recognized pseudogene. The CDR3 runs to 14 residues. The CDR3: CASSKANTVAEQYF. As DNA, the CDR3 is TGTGCCAGCAGCAAAGCCAATACAGTTGCCGAGCAGTACTTC.